The next 25 T cell receptor beta chains were all read from a single sample in a study of control samples from healthy donors and cancer patients. Libraries were prepared by immunoSEQ multiplex PCR; TCRdb keeps only in-frame clonotypes and omits some of them. The profile shows some 67,000 clones, roughly nine tenths of them singletons. What was sequenced was PBMCs. Receptor source: a man aged 60-69 years with lung cancer.

The chain has TRBV7-3 and TRBJ1-5, with 8 bases aligning to TRBD1. This CDR3 has 14 amino acids. With V trimmed by 5 bases and J by 3 bases, 3 bases remained unmatched. Germline lookup yields CDR1 SGHTA and CDR2 FQGTGA. CDR3 amino acids: CASSKTGVNQPQHF. Here the CDR3 DNA reads TGTGCCAGCAGCAAGACAGGGGTCAATCAGCCCCAGCATTTT. Supplemented by reference TRBV7-3 and TRBJ1-5, the full variable domain reads GAGVSQTPSNKVTEKGKYVELRCDPISGHTALYWYRQSLGQGPEFLIYFQGTGAADDSGLPNDRFFAVRPEGSVSTLKIQRTERGDSAVYLCASSKTGVNQPQHFGDGTRLSIL.

The CDR3 DNA reads as TGTGCCACCAGCAGAGATAGGGGGCGCGGGGAGACCCAGTACTTC. It translates to CATSRDRGRGETQYF. The rearrangement joins TRBV15 to TRBJ2-5; 7 bases map to TRBD1. Trimming removed 0 bases from V and 5 bases from J; junction bases left unmatched: 6. The CDR3 totals 15 residues. CDR1 is LNHNV and CDR2 is YYDKDF in the germline V gene (reference sequence).

V gene TRBV5-4 combines with J gene TRBJ2-1; 8 nucleotides line up with TRBD1. CDR3 length: 13 residues. Germline-derived CDR1 and CDR2 are SGHNT and YYREEE (reference sequence). The J segment lost 7 bases and the V segment lost 4 bases, leaving 4 bases of the junction unmatched. CDR3 sequence: CASSPDRANEQFF. Here the CDR3 DNA reads TGTGCCAGCAGCCCGGACAGGGCGAATGAGCAGTTCTTC. Filled out from reference TRBV5-4 and TRBJ2-1, the complete variable domain reads ETGVTQSPTHLIKTRGQQVTLRCSSQSGHNTVSWYQQALGQGPQFIFQYYREEENGRGNFPPRFSGLQFPNYSSELNVNALELDDSALYLCASSPDRANEQFFGPGTRLTVL.

The genes are TRBV6-4 and TRBJ1-2; a weak D match, TRBD1 (5 bases). The CDR3 spans 16 residues. V lost 3 bases to trimming and J lost 0 bases, with 14 bases between them. Germline CDR1 reads MRHNA; CDR2 reads SNTAGT. The CDR3 coding sequence is TGTGCCAGCAGTGATTATCGGACAAATCCTAACTATGGCTACACCTTC. This gives the protein CASSDYRTNPNYGYTF.

The chain has TRBV7-9 and TRBJ1-1; 7 bases align to TRBD1. Trimming cost V 4 bases and J 4 bases; bases outside gene matches: 6. Germline CDR1 is SEHNR and CDR2 is FQNEAQ (reference sequence). The CDR3 totals 14 residues. The DNA for the CDR3 is TGTGCCAGCAGCTCACCGGGACAGCCCACTGAAGCTTTCTTT. It encodes CASSSPGQPTEAFF.

This chain connects TRBV5-1 to TRBJ2-7, with 7 positions matching TRBD1. After removal of 0 bases from V and 2 bases from J, the junction contained 5 bases not matched to a gene. Germline V CDR1 and CDR2: SGHRS, YFSETQ. This CDR3 spans 15 amino acids. The CDR3 DNA reads TGCGCCAGCAGCTTGGGGGACGACAGGGCCTACGAGCAGTACTTC. Translating gives CASSLGDDRAYEQYF.

The rearrangement uses TRBV4-1 and TRBJ2-2, with TRBD1 matching over 9 bases. V lost 0 bases and J lost 9; bases outside the gene matches: 20. Germline V gives CDR1 MGHRA, CDR2 YSYEKL. There are 20 residues in the CDR3. CDR3 coding DNA: TGCGCCAGCAGCCAAGATACCAGAAGGGGGTCCGGGACAGGGAAGAGGGAGCTGTTTTTT. The encoded protein is CASSQDTRRGSGTGKRELFF.

The V gene is TRBV7-9, the J gene TRBJ2-1; 8 bases agree with TRBD2. Trimming took 5 bases from V and 8 from J; bases not matched to a gene: 11. Germline V gives CDR1 SEHNR, CDR2 FQNEAQ (reference sequence). This CDR3 has 15 amino acids. The CDR3 here is CASSPGTSGTDEQFF. For the CDR3, the DNA is TGTGCCAGCAGCCCCGGGACTAGTGGAACCGATGAGCAGTTCTTC. Looking up the rest from reference TRBV7-9 and TRBJ2-1 gives the full variable domain: DTGVSQNPRHKITKRGQNVTFRCDPISEHNRLYWYRQTLGQGPEFLTYFQNEAQLEKSRLLSDRFSAERPKGSFSTLEIQRTEQGDSAMYLCASSPGTSGTDEQFFGPGTRLTVL.

This rearrangement joins TRBV4-2 to TRBJ1-6, with D unresolved. The V and J ends lost 0 bases and 6 bases respectively, with 12 bases between them. CDR1 is LGHNA, CDR2 YNFKEQ, per germline. This CDR3 region has 16 residues. This CDR3 reads CASSQDPGSLNSPLHF. The CDR3 region has the DNA TGTGCCAGCAGCCAAGATCCTGGGAGTCTTAATTCACCCCTCCACTTT.

The chain joins TRBV24-1 to TRBJ1-1; perhaps TRBD1 as D (5 bases). Looked up from germline, CDR1 is KGHDR and CDR2 is SFDVKD. This CDR3 region has 13 residues. The germline V and J ends were trimmed by 6 bases and 2 bases, with 9 bases remaining between them. The CDR3 nucleotides read TGTGCCACCAGTTCGACAGACAACACTGAAGCTTTCTTT. Protein product: CATSSTDNTEAFF.

The V call is TRBV11-3, the J call TRBJ1-6; D unclear. The germline CDR1 and CDR2 sequences are SGHNT and YENEEA. Deletions cut 3 bases from V and 5 bases from J, with 2 bases between. The CDR3 extends over 12 amino acids. The CDR3 loop reads CASSFNNSPLHF. CDR3 DNA: TGTGCCAGCAGCTTCAATAATTCACCCCTCCACTTT.

This rearrangement joins TRBV5-1 to TRBJ1-4; 7 nucleotides match TRBD1. CDR1 and CDR2 from the germline V gene are SGHRS and YFSETQ. The CDR3 is 15 amino acids. The V segment lost 4 bases and the J segment 1 base; nucleotides outside the gene matches: 4. Here the CDR3 reads CASSERQGTNEKLFF. CDR3 nucleotides: TGCGCCAGCAGCGAACGACAGGGAACTAATGAAAAACTGTTTTTT.

The chain combines TRBV5-1 with TRBJ2-1; maybe TRBD2 (6 bases). The CDR3 totals 15 residues. The germline V and J ends were trimmed by 3 bases and 8 bases, with 18 bases remaining between them. The V gene's germline CDR1 is SGHRS and CDR2 YFSETQ. CDR3 loop: CASSSRDSIGYEQFF. The CDR3 nucleotides are TGCGCCAGCAGCTCCCGGGACTCTATAGGATATGAGCAGTTCTTC. The full variable domain, rest sourced from reference TRBV5-1 and TRBJ2-1, is KAGVTQTPRYLIKTRGQQVTLSCSPISGHRSVSWYQQTPGQGLQFLFEYFSETQRNKGNFPGRFSGRQFSNSRSEMNVSTLELGDSALYLCASSSRDSIGYEQFFGPGTRLTVL.

This rearrangement joins TRBV5-1 to TRBJ2-7; a weak D match, TRBD1 (5 bases). CDR3 length equals 13 residues. CDR1 and CDR2 (germline): SGHRS, YFSETQ. V was clipped by 1 base and J by 5 bases, with 10 bases between them. CDR3: CASSLTSRDEQYV. CDR3 nucleotide sequence: TGCGCCAGCAGCTTGACCAGCAGGGACGAGCAGTACGTC.

The genes are TRBV20-1 and TRBJ2-3; D perhaps matches TRBD2 (6 bases). CDR1 DFQATT and CDR2 SNEGSKA come from the germline V gene (reference sequence). Trimming cost V 6 bases and J 6 bases, with 10 bases left between them. The CDR3 extends over 11 amino acids. The CDR3 coding sequence is TGCAGTGCGGCCCGGGGGGATACGCAGTATTTT. It encodes CSAARGDTQYF.

J is TRBJ2-5 and V is TRBV5-4; D assignment may be TRBD1 or TRBD2 (5 bases each). V lost 6 bases and J lost 2, with 20 bases in between. Germline CDR1 is SGHNT and CDR2 is YYREEE (reference sequence). This CDR3 region has 16 residues. The CDR3, as DNA: TGTGCCAGCACCTCCTATCAGGGTAGAGGGCAAGAGACCCAGTACTTC. Translated: CASTSYQGRGQETQYF. The entire variable domain, with the rest obtained from reference TRBV5-4 and TRBJ2-5, is as follows: ETGVTQSPTHLIKTRGQQVTLRCSSQSGHNTVSWYQQALGQGPQFIFQYYREEENGRGNFPPRFSGLQFPNYSSELNVNALELDDSALYLCASTSYQGRGQETQYFGPGTRLLVL.

The rearrangement uses TRBV7-9 and TRBJ1-1; D may be TRBD1 (5 bases). The germline CDR1 and CDR2 sequences are SEHNR and FQNEAQ (reference sequence). This CDR3 comprises 15 residues. V was trimmed by 4 bases and J by 3 bases, leaving 15 bases between them. CDR3 DNA: TGTGCCAGCAGCTCCCTTCCCGGGGCGTACACTGAAGCTTTCTTT. This codes for CASSSLPGAYTEAFF.

The chain uses TRBV5-8 and TRBJ1-6; D unresolved. V lost 1 base and J lost 0, with 8 bases in between. CDR3 length equals 16 residues. Germline V gene data show CDR1 as SGHTS and CDR2 as YDEGEE. CDR3 residues: CASSLPVNSYNSPLHF. The CDR3 DNA follows: TGTGCCAGCAGCTTGCCGGTTAACTCCTATAATTCACCCCTCCACTTT.

In the case of this clone: The same CDR3 can be traced to other DNA sequences in this sample. The gene calls are TRBV11-2 and TRBJ2-1; 16 bases match TRBD2. The trim removed 3 bases at V and 4 bases at J, leaving 9 bases unmatched. There are 19 residues in the CDR3. Germline CDR1 SGHAT, CDR2 FQNNGV. The CDR3, as DNA: TGTGCCAGCAGCTTGGTTGCGGGACTAGCGGGGGGGCTGTACAATGAGCAGTTCTTC. Its protein product is CASSLVAGLAGGLYNEQFF. The variable domain in full, with the rest retrieved from reference TRBV11-2 and TRBJ2-1, is EAGVAQSPRYKIIEKRQSVAFWCNPISGHATLYWYQQILGQGPKLLIQFQNNGVVDDSQLPKDRFSAERLKGVDSTLKIQPAKLEDSAVYLCASSLVAGLAGGLYNEQFFGPGTRLTVL.

The CDR3: CSATDPKNPTDTQYF. In nucleotides, the CDR3 is TGCAGTGCTACTGACCCGAAAAACCCCACAGATACGCAGTATTTT. The chain combines TRBV20-1 with TRBJ2-3; the D is unclear. V was pared by 4 bases and J by 2 bases, with 16 bases between. The length of the CDR3 is 15 residues. Germline loops: CDR1 DFQATT, CDR2 SNEGSKA (reference sequence).

Only one count was recorded for this clone. The rearrangement uses TRBV5-1 and TRBJ1-2; tentatively, D is TRBD1 (6 bases). Trimming pared 1 base from V and 8 bases from J, leaving 18 bases between. There are 15 residues in the CDR3. Germline lookup yields CDR1 SGHRS and CDR2 YFSETQ. This CDR3 is CASSLSLPAGGGYTF. CDR3 DNA sequence: TGCGCCAGCAGCTTGTCGTTACCCGCCGGGGGCGGCTACACCTTC. The full variable domain, in which reference TRBV5-1 and TRBJ1-2 provide the parts outside the CDR3, is KAGVTQTPRYLIKTRGQQVTLSCSPISGHRSVSWYQQTPGQGLQFLFEYFSETQRNKGNFPGRFSGRQFSNSRSEMNVSTLELGDSALYLCASSLSLPAGGGYTFGSGTRLTVV.

This chain joins TRBV2 and TRBJ1-3; the D is unclear. The V end lost 7 bases, the J end lost 0 bases, and 10 bases lay between the germline ends. CDR3 length equals 14 residues. Germline-derived CDR1 and CDR2 are SNHLY and FYNNEI. CDR3 residues: CASTRALSGNTIYF. The CDR3 region has the DNA TGTGCCAGCACCAGAGCACTCTCTGGAAACACCATATATTTT.

The chain uses TRBV30 and TRBJ1-6; 12 bases line up with TRBD1. J gave up 6 bases and V 5 bases, and 5 bases lay outside the gene matches. The length of the CDR3 is 15 residues. Germline CDR1 GTSNPN, CDR2 SVGIG (reference sequence). CDR3 DNA sequence: TGTGCCTGGGCGGGACAGGGGGCAATTAATTCACCCCTCCACTTT. It yields the protein CAWAGQGAINSPLHF. Full variable domain (outside the CDR3, taken from reference TRBV30 and TRBJ1-6): SQTIHQWPATLVQPVGSPLSLECTVEGTSNPNLYWYRQAAGRGLQLLFYSVGIGQISSEVPQNLSASRPQDRQFILSSKKLLLSDSGFYLCAWAGQGAINSPLHFGNGTRLTVT.

V and J are TRBV4-1 and TRBJ2-1; D is undetermined. V was pared by 1 base and J by 0 bases, with 13 bases between. The CDR3 totals 17 residues. CDR1 is MGHRA and CDR2 is YSYEKL in the germline V gene. The CDR3 region is CASSQVVTVSSYNEQFF. The CDR3 DNA follows: TGCGCCAGCAGCCAAGTAGTTACGGTTAGCTCCTACAATGAGCAGTTCTTC.

The CDR3 protein is CASRRRDSPFSTRQYF. The CDR3 coding sequence is TGTGCAAGTCGCCGTCGGGACAGCCCTTTCTCTACGAGGCAGTACTTC. This chain uses TRBV12-2 with TRBJ2-7; the table's TRBD1 call for D was not verified on the DNA. TRBV12-2 has pseudogene status. This CDR3 comprises 16 residues.